Given below is one T cell receptor beta chain in context. What it binds is unknown. The germline CDR1 and CDR2 sequences are SGHDT and YYEEEE. V lost 0 bases, J lost 3 bases, and 12 bases lay in between. The CDR3 is 15 amino acids. Naivety among CD8 cells was defined by CD45RO negativity and positive CCR7 selection, thereby excluding terminally differentiated effector memory CD45RA+ cells. The sample is drawn from a study of shared clonotypes between healthy human individuals. General study points: The study found about 4.6% of naive CD4 clonotypes shared across a handful of donors.

The data were produced by immunoSEQ multiplex PCR, yet TCRdb's version contains in-frame clones alone and is incomplete. The sample carries more than 2 million clones, about 94% recorded once. The clonotype comes from a man aged 18 to 35 in good health. Specimen: naive CD8+ T cells sorted from blood. This chain links TRBV5-6 with TRBJ1-1, with D maybe TRBD1 (5 bases). Written as DNA, the CDR3 is TGTGCCAGCAGCTTGGCTACAGGATCGGACACTGAAGCTTTCTTT. Translation gives CASSLATGSDTEAFF.